What follows are 19 T cell receptor beta chains derived from one specimen sequenced in a study of Tregs in tolerant kidney transplant recipients. The data were produced by immunoSEQ multiplex PCR, yet TCRdb's version contains in-frame clones alone and is incomplete. The sample has about 100,000 clones, around 90% seen once; the top ten hold under 0.35%. Specimen: CD4+ T cells from blood, collected before the transplant. The origin of the receptors is a human donor who received a combined kidney and bone marrow transplant.

V gene TRBV5-8 combines with J gene TRBJ2-2; the match to TRBD2 covers 9 bases. In germline, CDR1 is SGHTS, CDR2 YDEGEE. This CDR3 comprises 17 residues. With V trimmed by 0 bases and J by 1 base, 4 bases remained unmatched. The CDR3: CASSLGLTSGNTGELFF. DNA for the CDR3: TGTGCCAGCAGCTTGGGTTTGACTAGCGGGAACACCGGGGAGCTGTTTTTT.

This clone has only one observation. V usage is TRBV12-2 and J usage is TRBJ1-1; TRBD1 is the table's D call, not checked against the DNA. TRBV12-2 is shown as a pseudogene. The CDR3 extends over 17 amino acids. The CDR3 reads CASRLGLCPGGGTEAFF. CDR3 nucleotide sequence: TGTGCAAGTCGCTTAGGTCTTTGTCCAGGGGGCGGCACTGAAGCTTTCTTT.

This chain connects TRBV6-7 to TRBJ1-5; D is ambiguous. TRBV6-7 qualifies as an ORF whose function is uncertain. This CDR3 has 13 residues. Trimming removed 4 bases at V and 5 bases at J, with 9 bases between. CDR3 protein: CASSFPLYQPQHF. DNA for the CDR3: TGTGCCAGCAGTTTTCCTCTATATCAGCCCCAGCATTTT.

V usage is TRBV14 and J usage is TRBJ2-5; the D is unclear. The germline V gene has CDR1 SGHDN and CDR2 FVKESK. The V end lost 4 bases, the J end lost 3 bases, and 9 bases lay between the germline ends. The CDR3 length is 13 residues. The CDR3 sequence is CASSLGNKETQYF. In nucleotides, the CDR3 is TGTGCCAGCAGCCTCGGTAATAAAGAGACCCAGTACTTC.

This sequence joins TRBV2 and TRBJ2-5; 7 bases map to TRBD1. Germline V gene data show CDR1 as SNHLY and CDR2 as FYNNEI. There are 14 residues in the CDR3. With 11 bases clipped from V and 3 bases from J, the junction kept 12 bases outside the gene matches. CDR3 sequence (DNA): TGTGCCTGCCAAAATAGGACAGGAGAAGAGACCCAGTACTTC. It specifies CACQNRTGEETQYF. Based on the CDR3 plus reference TRBV2 and TRBJ2-5, the full variable domain is EPEVTQTPSHQVTQMGQEVILRCVPISNHLYFYWYRQILGQKVEFLVSFYNNEISEKSEIFDDQFSVERPDGSNFTLKIRSTKLEDSAMYFCACQNRTGEETQYFGPGTRLLVL.

The rearrangement uses TRBV7-2 and TRBJ2-5; 9 bases map to TRBD2. With V trimmed by 0 bases and J by 5 bases, 7 bases remained unmatched. From germline, CDR1 is SGHTA and CDR2 FQGNSA. The CDR3 sequence is 16 residues long. The CDR3 here is CASSLASSGARETQYF. CDR3 bases: TGTGCCAGCAGCTTAGCGTCTAGCGGGGCCCGGGAGACCCAGTACTTC.

This clone appeared a single time. The V and J genes are TRBV28 and TRBJ2-1, with D possibly TRBD1 on 8 matching bases. The ends were cut back, 5 bases at V and 9 bases at J, with 23 bases in the middle. This CDR3 is 16 amino acids long. Germline values: CDR1 MDHEN, CDR2 SYDVKM. This chain's CDR3 is CASSPPQRQGRGEQFF. CDR3 coding DNA: TGTGCCAGCAGTCCACCCCAGAGACAGGGGAGGGGTGAGCAGTTCTTC.

J is TRBJ2-2 and V is TRBV5-1; a weak D match, TRBD2 (6 bases). The CDR3 is made up of 16 amino acids. V lost 3 bases and J 5 bases, leaving 17 bases between the germline ends. Germline-derived CDR1 and CDR2 are SGHRS and YFSETQ. In DNA form, the CDR3 reads TGCGCCAGCAGCTCAAACACCATTGGAGGGACCGGGGAGCTGTTTTTT. Its translation is CASSSNTIGGTGELFF. The full variable domain, with the rest looked up from reference TRBV5-1 and TRBJ2-2, is KAGVTQTPRYLIKTRGQQVTLSCSPISGHRSVSWYQQTPGQGLQFLFEYFSETQRNKGNFPGRFSGRQFSNSRSEMNVSTLELGDSALYLCASSSNTIGGTGELFFGEGSRLTVL.

The chain has TRBV29-1 and TRBJ2-7, with TRBD1 identical over 7 bases. V lost 5 bases, J lost 4 bases, and 20 bases stayed unmatched. Germline V gene lookup returns CDR1 SQVTM and CDR2 ANQGSEA. The CDR3 has 17 residues. The CDR3 is CSVWFGQDVSKGYEQYF. CDR3 in DNA: TGCAGCGTTTGGTTTGGACAGGATGTCTCCAAGGGTTACGAGCAGTACTTC.

The chain is built from TRBV7-2 and TRBJ2-2; no reliable D call. The CDR3 has 13 residues. Per germline, CDR1 SGHTA and CDR2 FQGNSA. The CDR3 DNA sequence: TGTGGCGCGGCCGCATCCCACACCGGGGAGCTGTTTTTT. This sequence encodes CGAAASHTGELFF.

The chain links TRBV6-1 to TRBJ2-7, with D hard to call. This CDR3 contains 16 residues. V dropped 0 bases and J dropped 0 bases, with 12 bases sitting between them. Germline V lookup: CDR1 MNHNS, CDR2 SASEGT. CDR3 residues: CASSEALLDPSYEQYF. CDR3 bases: TGTGCCAGCAGTGAAGCGCTTCTAGACCCCTCCTACGAGCAGTACTTC.

J is TRBJ1-4 and V is TRBV5-6, with no clear D. Germline CDR1 and CDR2: SGHDT and YYEEEE. Between the trimmed V and J ends, which lost 4 bases and 0 bases, there was a span of 10 bases. The CDR3 sequence is 15 residues long. The CDR3 DNA is TGTGCCAGCAGCGCGACACCTTCAACTAATGAAAAACTGTTTTTT. The encoded protein is CASSATPSTNEKLFF.

The rearrangement links TRBV27 to TRBJ2-1; the D gene is possibly TRBD2 (6 bases). Germline V CDR1 and CDR2: MNHEY, SMNVEV (reference sequence). Deletions cut 5 bases from V and 1 base from J, with 21 bases between. The CDR3 runs 18 residues. The CDR3 sequence is CASSPGWGEFGSYNEQFF. DNA of the CDR3: TGTGCCAGCAGTCCTGGGTGGGGGGAGTTTGGATCCTACAATGAGCAGTTCTTC.

This clone appeared a single time. CDR3 in amino acids: CASSLTGDQPQHF. CDR3 sequence (DNA): TGTGCCAGCAGCCTTACAGGGGATCAGCCCCAGCATTTT. The rearrangement uses TRBV7-9 and TRBJ1-5; 7 nucleotides agree with TRBD1. V lost 5 bases to trimming and J lost 5 bases; unmatched junction nucleotides: 3. The CDR3 contains 13 residues. The germline V gene encodes CDR1 SEHNR and CDR2 FQNEAQ (reference sequence). The full variable domain, its missing parts supplied by reference TRBV7-9 and TRBJ1-5, is DTGVSQNPRHKITKRGQNVTFRCDPISEHNRLYWYRQTLGQGPEFLTYFQNEAQLEKSRLLSDRFSAERPKGSFSTLEIQRTEQGDSAMYLCASSLTGDQPQHFGDGTRLSIL.

The genes are TRBV7-9 and TRBJ2-3; 11 nucleotides agree with TRBD2. The V gene end was trimmed by 8 bases and the J gene end by 4 bases; junction bases not matched to a gene: 5. The CDR3 is 14 amino acids. CDR1 and CDR2 from the germline V gene are SEHNR and FQNEAQ (reference sequence). CDR3 amino acids: CASEIAGGPDTQYF. In nucleotides, the CDR3 is TGTGCCAGCGAAATAGCGGGGGGGCCAGATACGCAGTATTTT.

This clone was found once. The chain uses TRBV18 and TRBJ2-3; 9 bases line up with TRBD2. V gave up 4 bases and J gave up 4 bases; unmatched junction bases: 9. The length of the CDR3 is 16 residues. The germline V gene has CDR1 KGHSH and CDR2 LQKENI. CDR3 sequence (DNA): TGTGCCAGCTCACTTTTTTTAGCGGGAGAGGCAGATACGCAGTATTTT. This sequence encodes CASSLFLAGEADTQYF. Based on the CDR3 plus reference TRBV18 and TRBJ2-3, the full variable domain is NAGVMQNPRHLVRRRGQEARLRCSPMKGHSHVYWYRQLPEEGLKFMVYLQKENIIDESGMPKERFSAEFPKEGPSILRIQQVVRGDSAAYFCASSLFLAGEADTQYFGPGTRLTVL.

The chain links TRBV7-8 to TRBJ2-2; 9 nucleotides align to TRBD1. This CDR3 is 16 amino acids long. The V gene end was trimmed by 4 bases and the J gene end by 4 bases; junction bases not matched to a gene: 7. Germline V lookup: CDR1 SGHVS, CDR2 FQNEAQ. The CDR3 region has the DNA TGTGCCAGCAGCTCCAGGGACAGGGCCGGCACCGGGGAGCTGTTTTTT. The encoded protein is CASSSRDRAGTGELFF.

The chain combines TRBV28 with TRBJ2-5, with TRBD2 identical over 8 bases. V shed 2 bases and J 4 bases; nucleotides not matched to a gene: 0. The CDR3 covers 13 residues. CDR1 and CDR2 (germline): MDHEN, SYDVKM. CDR3 protein: CASSLGLAETQYF. The CDR3 coding sequence is TGTGCCAGCAGTTTAGGACTAGCAGAGACCCAGTACTTC.

This chain connects TRBV5-8 to TRBJ2-2; a weak D match, TRBD1 (6 bases). V was clipped by 4 bases and J by 6 bases, with 19 bases between them. Germline lookup yields CDR1 SGHTS and CDR2 YDEGEE. CDR3 size: 16 residues. The CDR3: CASSPGTHPGAGELFF. CDR3 DNA sequence: TGTGCCAGCAGCCCTGGGACACACCCCGGGGCCGGGGAGCTGTTTTTT.